This is a list of T cell receptor beta chains from one sample in a study of early T cells in non-severe SARS-CoV-2 infection. TCRdb itself ran the 5' RACE reads through MiXCR, one entry per CDR3 protein. The sample holds 90,000 to 120,000 distinct CDR3 sequences, 9% to 14% seen once. The material sequenced was whole blood. These receptors were collected from an adult who was a healthcare worker with PCR-confirmed SARS-CoV-2 infection or an uninfected control (not recorded which). Each CDR3 is given with its conserved first and last residue. Each record gives: V gene, J gene, CDR3 protein.

TRBV29-1,TRBJ2-7,CSMTGYTYEQYF
TRBV4-2,TRBJ2-5,CASSQDGTGAETQYF
TRBV5-1,TRBJ2-1,CASSSSGDRAYNEQFF
TRBV11-2,TRBJ2-7,CANLPSAGRDGSYEQYF
TRBV2,TRBJ2-3,CASSEGGNADTQYF
TRBV6-4,TRBJ1-6,CDKITRDTQRALHF
TRBV11-3,TRBJ2-3,CASSRISGRASGTQYF
TRBV7-9,TRBJ2-1,CASSLAGASGYEQFF
TRBV19,TRBJ2-5,CASSIDLLGLQETQYF
TRBV5-1,TRBJ2-2,CASSPTVTGELFF
TRBV6-1,TRBJ2-3,CASSGLRSVDTQYF
TRBV7-9,TRBJ1-6,CASSPNSGKSPLHF
TRBV5-6,TRBJ2-7,CASSFPRTGHYEQYF
TRBV19,TRBJ2-3,CASSSSTGNTDTQYF
TRBV29-1,TRBJ1-3,CSVDRGDTIYF
TRBV28,TRBJ2-7,CASSYPAPGTGLYEQYF
TRBV6-6,TRBJ2-2,CASSPGGGTGELFF
TRBV4-2,TRBJ1-3,CASSQMRTGAGNTIYF
TRBV29-1,TRBJ1-2,CSTDGGLSYGYTF
TRBV20-1,TRBJ2-3,CSASPLAGVVDTQYF
TRBV27,TRBJ2-7,CASSLPGTYEQYF
TRBV11-2,TRBJ1-4,CASSLVGGGVGEDEKLFF
TRBV3-1,TRBJ1-1,CASLGGLRNTEAFF
TRBV3-1,TRBJ2-1,CASSQVLEHYEQFF
TRBV7-9,TRBJ2-1,CASSSHWRFRGEQFF
TRBV2,TRBJ2-1,CASSEAHTLAAEYNEQFF
TRBV4-2,TRBJ2-7,CASSQADSPSYEQYF
TRBV11-2,TRBJ1-1,CASSPQAAGMNTEAFF
TRBV11-2,TRBJ1-1,CASSLGPRGLNTEAFF
TRBV5-1,TRBJ2-7,CASSPGFGGLGDEQYF
TRBV12-3/TRBV12-4,TRBJ2-7,CASSLPSRVGREQYF
TRBV9,TRBJ2-1,CASSVDPPSGPYNEQFF
TRBV6-6,TRBJ1-5,CASSPRAEQPQHF
TRBV7-2,TRBJ1-2,CASSEQGAGSYTF
TRBV6-5,TRBJ2-7,CASSRGQGLYEQYF
TRBV6-5,TRBJ1-5,CASSPAGTGVQPQHF
TRBV20-1,TRBJ1-5,CSARRGGTANQPQHF
TRBV5-1,TRBJ2-2,CASSFVGGANTGELFF
TRBV20-1,TRBJ2-1,CRALTPGSSYNEQFF
TRBV13,TRBJ2-7,CASSLGLAGESYEQYF
TRBV11-2,TRBJ2-3,CASSFTPADTQYF
TRBV28,TRBJ1-4,CASSGSGPGTEKLFF
TRBV7-3,TRBJ2-3,CASSLFGADTQYF
TRBV19,TRBJ1-5,CASSPPTGGGSNQPQHF
TRBV5-1,TRBJ1-6,CASSSGQPSSYNSPLHF
TRBV7-6,TRBJ2-2,CASSLDRGYTGELFF
TRBV11-2,TRBJ2-1,CASSLVRNSGGSYNEQFF
TRBV20-1,TRBJ2-1,CSARSRLDNEQFF
TRBV7-8,TRBJ2-5,CASSSHHIQGVAETQYF
TRBV29-1,TRBJ1-3,CSVYTGFGNTIYF
TRBV28,TRBJ2-5,CAISLSGEETQYF